This TCR beta chain was sequenced for a study of tumor-infiltrating lymphocytes in primary liver carcinoma. TCR beta cDNA was prepared out of roughly 490 ng total RNA by means of a constant-region primer. Modified slightly, ARM-PCR produced TCR beta libraries over three nested multiplex PCR rounds. Running 10 cycles apiece, the first two PCR rounds relied on TRBV1-TRBV30 forward primers together with a C-beta reverse primer. One entry per CDR3 protein, called by TCRdb with MiXCR from the multiplex PCR reads. This sample yields roughly 55,000 distinct CDR3 sequences, of which 65% to 80% are seen a single time; around 57% belongs to the top ten. As to this clonotype: No antigen is known for it.

Starting material for RNA and DNA co-extraction consisted of roughly 19-31 mg of unsorted bulk tissue. Donors were untreated and chronically infected with HBV. Samples were taken from five separate regions of every tumor. General study points: All five tumor regions shared only about 7-25% of top clones. Blood trailed tumors significantly in top-250-clone fraction (p = 0.039).

The CDR3 is 13 residues long. The V end lost 5 bases, the J end lost 4 bases, and 11 bases lay between the germline ends. Germline assignment: CDR1 SGHNT and CDR2 YENEEA. The clonotype originates from a man aged 35 to 55 with primary liver carcinoma and hepatitis B virus infection. V and J are TRBV11-3 and TRBJ1-1; D gene ambiguous. Sequencing input: liver tumor tissue from sampling region 2. Subset in this sample: tumor region T2, inferior pole. The CDR3 loop is CASSRSLSTEAFF. The CDR3 DNA is TGTGCCAGCAGCCGTTCACTGTCCACTGAAGCTTTCTTT.